This T cell receptor (beta chain) was identified during a study of T cells in Graves' hyperthyroidism and ophthalmopathy. A few counts support this clonotype. There are 20 residues in the CDR3. V lost 4 bases, J lost 5 bases, and 24 bases stayed unmatched. Germline CDR1 reads MRHNA; CDR2 reads SNTAGT. Amplification yielded TCR beta CDR3 regions, with RNA transcripts as the source. During a first-round RT-PCR of the TCR CDR3, the HTBI primer set was used. TCRdb processed the multiplex PCR reads anew with MiXCR; each CDR3 protein has one entry. This repertoire shows around 250,000 distinct CDR3 sequences, 13% to 15% found once; its top ten account for about an eighth. Extraction of PBMCs used about 9.2 ml of fresh peripheral blood.

The material sequenced was blood. The chain uses TRBV6-4 and TRBJ1-1; 8 bases agree with TRBD1. The clonotype was recovered from a woman aged 40 to 55 with Graves' hyperthyroidism that later progressed to Graves' ophthalmopathy. The CDR3 region has the DNA TGTGCCAGCAGTGCCAGACGATGGTCCGCGACAGGGGACCTAACGACTGAAGCTTTCTTT. Encoded protein: CASSARRWSATGDLTTEAFF.